This entry features one TCR beta chain sequence. Its matching antigen is unknown. Generated by immunoSEQ multiplex PCR, the TCRdb table keeps only in-frame clones and is missing some. The sample has over 85,000 clones, around 93% seen once. The data were obtained in a study of graft-versus-host responses after intestinal transplantation. Study at large: Every recipient underwent anti-thymocyte globulin induction, then tacrolimus and steroids for roughly 3 years.

Study conclusions and caveats: Clonal ratios of graft-versus-host to host-versus-graft in allografts were high for patients exhibiting graft-donor T cell macrochimerism. Recipient bone marrow held GvH clones, some seen earlier in ileum or blood.

The sequences come from unstimulated CD8+ T cells sorted from spleen or lymph node cells, collected before intestinal transplant. The clonotype was recovered from a human donor who received an intestinal transplant.

CDR3 in DNA: TGTGCCTGGAGTGCCGACAGGGGTTGGACTGAAGCTTTCTTT. This gives the protein CAWSADRGWTEAFF. The chain is built from TRBV30 and TRBJ1-1, with TRBD1 matching 8 bases. Germline lookup yields CDR1 GTSNPN and CDR2 SVGIG (reference sequence). J lost 5 bases, V lost 1 base, and 6 bases had no gene match. CDR3 size: 14 residues.